This T cell receptor (beta chain) was recovered during a study of OX40 agonist ivuxolimab in advanced cancers. Overall study results and limits: Expanded clones belonging to CD8+ T cells outnumbered, on average, those of CD4+.

The CDR3 runs to 18 residues. Profiling relied on immunoSEQ multiplex PCR, and the TCRdb table lists in-frame clones only, not all of them. The sample lists 77,000 or so clones, around 91% occurring once. For this clone: Its target is unknown.

The specimen comprised CD4+ or CD8+ T cells sorted from blood, sampled in a trial of the OX40 agonist ivuxolimab. The gene calls are TRBV21-1 and TRBJ2-2; the table's D call of TRBD1 was not tested on the DNA. TRBV21-1 is reported as a pseudogene. The clonotype originates from an adult with an advanced solid tumor such as melanoma, head and neck, liver or kidney cancer. The CDR3, as DNA: TGTGCCAGCAGCAAAGACGGGCAGGGGACGTGTAACACCGGGGAGCTGTTTTTT. Protein sequence: CASSKDGQGTCNTGELFF.